The sequence of this T cell receptor beta chain was determined in a study of T-cell reconstitution after alpha-beta-depleted transplantation in children. General study findings and limits: Some patients' high day-60 TCRbeta diversity was attributed to recipient cells surviving conditioning. Expanded graft clones numbering several hundred reportedly gave rise to alpha-beta T cells about two months after transplant. T-cell counts and diversity at one year post-transplant came mainly from newly produced T cells.

Researchers prepared the TCRbeta library using unique molecular identifiers, the study reports. From the PCR reads, TCRdb called clonotypes with MiXCR, one entry per CDR3 protein. The table records fewer than 20,000 distinct CDR3 sequences, roughly 8% of them present only once. The V end was cut by 4 bases, the J end by 5 bases, with 9 bases between. The CDR3 length is 12 residues. Germline CDR1 reads DFQATT; CDR2 reads SNEGSKA (reference sequence). Many counts were recorded for this clonotype. Its matching antigen is unknown. The sample in question was PBMCs, mostly from graft donor cells, obtained 60 days after TCRalphabeta/CD19-depleted stem cell transplant. The chain recombines TRBV20-1 with TRBJ2-1; no definite D call. This clonotype was sampled from a boy in the first two years of life who had a stem cell transplant for Wiskott-Aldrich syndrome, so the T cells may come from the graft donor. The CDR3 bases are TGCAGTGCTATCCCATATGACAATGAGCAGTTCTTC. This encodes CSAIPYDNEQFF.